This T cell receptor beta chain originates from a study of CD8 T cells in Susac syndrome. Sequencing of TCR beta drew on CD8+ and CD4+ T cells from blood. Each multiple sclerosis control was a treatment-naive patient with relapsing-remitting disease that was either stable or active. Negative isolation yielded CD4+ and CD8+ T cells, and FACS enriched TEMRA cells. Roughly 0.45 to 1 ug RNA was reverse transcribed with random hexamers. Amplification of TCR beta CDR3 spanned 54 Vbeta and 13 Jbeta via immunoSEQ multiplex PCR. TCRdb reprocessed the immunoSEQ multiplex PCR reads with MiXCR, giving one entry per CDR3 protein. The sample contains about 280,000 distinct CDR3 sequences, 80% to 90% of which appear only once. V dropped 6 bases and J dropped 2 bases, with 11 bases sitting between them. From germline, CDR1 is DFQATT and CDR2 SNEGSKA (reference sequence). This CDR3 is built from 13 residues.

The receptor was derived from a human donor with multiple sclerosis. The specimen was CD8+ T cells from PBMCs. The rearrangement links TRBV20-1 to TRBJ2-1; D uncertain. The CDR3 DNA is TGCAGTGCCATAGATTGGGCCTACAATGAGCAGTTCTTC. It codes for CSAIDWAYNEQFF.